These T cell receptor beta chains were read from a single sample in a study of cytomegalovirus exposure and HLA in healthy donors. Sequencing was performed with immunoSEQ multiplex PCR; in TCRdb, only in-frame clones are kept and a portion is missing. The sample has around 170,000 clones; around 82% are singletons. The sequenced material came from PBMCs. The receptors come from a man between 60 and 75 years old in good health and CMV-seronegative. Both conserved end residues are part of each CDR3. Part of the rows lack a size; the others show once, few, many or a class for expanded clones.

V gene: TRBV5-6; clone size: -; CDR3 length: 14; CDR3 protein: CASSLSGGTGELFF
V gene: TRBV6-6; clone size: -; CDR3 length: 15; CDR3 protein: CASSYLGEVGEKLFF
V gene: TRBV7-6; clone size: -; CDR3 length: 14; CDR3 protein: CASSLDRGGGELFF
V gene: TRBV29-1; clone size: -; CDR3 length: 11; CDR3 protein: CSVASVGELFF
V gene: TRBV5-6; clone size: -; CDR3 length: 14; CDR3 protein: CASSKRQGAPGYTF
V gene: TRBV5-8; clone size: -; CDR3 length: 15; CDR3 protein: CASSLVTGTEQPQHF
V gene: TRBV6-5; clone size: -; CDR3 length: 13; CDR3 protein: CASRFNSNQPQHF
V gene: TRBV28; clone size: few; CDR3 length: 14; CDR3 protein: CASSSTATNEKLFF
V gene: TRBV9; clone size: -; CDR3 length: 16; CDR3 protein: CASSKAVGTGAETQYF
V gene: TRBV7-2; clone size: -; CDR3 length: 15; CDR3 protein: CASSAGRAISYEQYF
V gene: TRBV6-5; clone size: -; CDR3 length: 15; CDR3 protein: CASSYSGDRNTEAFF
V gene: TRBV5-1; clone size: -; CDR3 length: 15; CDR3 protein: CASSSTGTGNSPLNF